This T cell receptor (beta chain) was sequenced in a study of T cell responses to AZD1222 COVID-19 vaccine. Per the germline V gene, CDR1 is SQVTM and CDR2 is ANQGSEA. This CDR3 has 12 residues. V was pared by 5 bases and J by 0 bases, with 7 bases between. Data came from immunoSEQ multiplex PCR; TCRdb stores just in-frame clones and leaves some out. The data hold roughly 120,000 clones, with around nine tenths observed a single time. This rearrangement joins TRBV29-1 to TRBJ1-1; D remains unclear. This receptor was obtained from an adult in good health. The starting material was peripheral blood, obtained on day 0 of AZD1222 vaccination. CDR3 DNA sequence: TGCAGCGTTCGTAACATGAACACTGAAGCTTTCTTT. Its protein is CSVRNMNTEAFF.